Below, 9 T cell receptor beta chains from the same sample are listed, as sequenced in a study of T cell responses to AZD1222 COVID-19 vaccine (dated by TCRdb to about 2021). In the paper's terms, the time point label means: baseline before first vaccination. Library method: the immunoSEQ multiplex PCR assay. In its TCRdb copy, this immuneACCESS table keeps in-frame sequences only and misses some clones. Where compared with another copy, unresolved V genes explain less than half of these, and the others have no known cause. Counted in this sample were more than 120,000 clones; about 93% of them appeared once. The leading ten clones occupy roughly 5% of the sample. The specimen was peripheral blood, collected on day 0 of AZD1222 vaccination. The receptors were gathered from an adult in good health.

The chain recombines TRBV7-9 with TRBJ2-1; possibly TRBD2 for D (6 bases). Looked up from germline, CDR1 is SEHNR and CDR2 is FQNEAQ (reference sequence). The CDR3 has 16 amino acids. V lost 5 bases to trimming and J lost 0 bases, with 14 bases between them. CDR3 sequence reads: CASSPGAGRSYNEQFF. CDR3 bases: TGTGCCAGCAGCCCCGGGGCGGGGCGCTCCTACAATGAGCAGTTCTTC.

V and J are TRBV7-8 and TRBJ1-1; 7 bases are a match to TRBD1. Germline CDR1 SGHVS, CDR2 FQNEAQ. After removal of 4 bases from V and 0 bases from J, the junction contained 8 bases not matched to a gene. The CDR3 length is 16 residues. As DNA, the CDR3 is TGTGCCAGCAGCTCAAGAGCGACAGGGCTGAACACTGAAGCTTTCTTT. Protein: CASSSRATGLNTEAFF.

This chain connects TRBV5-6 to TRBJ2-5; 8 positions agree with TRBD1. There are 14 residues in the CDR3. V gave up 3 bases and J gave up 6 bases; unmatched junction bases: 7. Germline values: CDR1 SGHDT, CDR2 YYEEEE. The DNA of the CDR3 is TGTGCCAGCAGCTGGGGACAGGATACGAAGACCCAGTACTTC. It translates to CASSWGQDTKTQYF.

The chain recombines TRBV7-2 with TRBJ2-4; D remains unclear. The CDR3 extends over 15 amino acids. The V gene lost 2 bases and the J gene lost 0 bases, with 8 bases spanning the gap. The germline V gene has CDR1 SGHTA and CDR2 FQGNSA. CDR3 sequence: CASSLHPPAKNIQYF. CDR3 sequence (DNA): TGTGCCAGCAGCTTACACCCCCCAGCCAAAAACATTCAGTACTTC.

This clone is a singleton in its sample. CDR3 sequence reads: CASSLNGVPGETQYF. The CDR3 nucleotides are TGTGCCAGCAGCTTAAATGGGGTACCGGGAGAGACCCAGTACTTC. The chain carries TRBV11-3 and TRBJ2-5; no clear D. This CDR3 is 15 amino acids long. Looked up from germline, CDR1 is SGHNT and CDR2 is YENEEA. Trimming stripped 2 bases from V and 4 bases from J, with 14 bases between.

The chain recombines TRBV9 with TRBJ2-2, with TRBD2 as a possible D gene (6 bases). The CDR3 length is 14 residues. V dropped 0 bases and J dropped 7 bases, with 10 bases sitting between them. Per germline, CDR1 SGDLS and CDR2 YYNGEE. The CDR3: CASSVEVAVGELFF. The CDR3 coding sequence is TGTGCCAGCAGCGTAGAGGTAGCGGTCGGGGAGCTGTTTTTT. Combining the CDR3 with reference TRBV9 and TRBJ2-2 gives the whole variable domain DSGVTQTPKHLITATGQRVTLRCSPRSGDLSVYWYQQSLDQGLQFLIQYYNGEERAKGNILERFSAQQFPDLHSELNLSSLELGDSALYFCASSVEVAVGELFFGEGSRLTVL.

This rearrangement joins TRBV5-1 to TRBJ2-1, with 14 positions matching TRBD2. Trimming at V came to 0 bases and at J to 10 bases, leaving 6 bases not matched to a gene. This CDR3 has 16 residues. Germline CDR1 and CDR2: SGHRS and YFSETQ. The CDR3 nucleotides read TGCGCCAGCAGCTTGGCCGGACTAGCGGGGGGTGAAGAGCAGTTCTTC. Its protein product is CASSLAGLAGGEEQFF.

A single count supports this clone. The V call is TRBV29-1, the J call TRBJ2-5; a weak D match, TRBD2 (6 bases). Trimming left V 3 bases short and J 2 bases short, with 10 bases between. This CDR3 spans 13 amino acids. Germline CDR1 reads SQVTM; CDR2 reads ANQGSEA. CDR3 sequence reads: CSVDSGEQETQYF. The CDR3 bases are TGCAGCGTTGATTCGGGAGAACAAGAGACCCAGTACTTC.

The V call is TRBV5-4, the J call TRBJ1-1; D gene unclear. The length of the CDR3 is 17 residues. Per the germline V gene, CDR1 is SGHNT and CDR2 is YYREEE (reference sequence). Trimming pared 5 bases from V and 5 bases from J, leaving 25 bases between. The chain's CDR3 is CASSNSFTVPRKTEAFF. The CDR3 DNA reads as TGTGCCAGCAGTAACAGTTTTACAGTGCCCCGGAAGACTGAAGCTTTCTTT.